This T cell receptor (beta chain) came from a study of blood T cells in healthy people across ages (dated by TCRdb to between 2014 and 2016). Looking at the study overall: In model experiments, template switching captured about one uniquely barcoded TCR beta cDNA molecule for every two T cells. The donors were split into four age groups: young (average about 16 years), middle-aged (roughly 39), aged (62) and long-lived (under 90). To avoid experimental bias, donors of different ages were distributed randomly across sequencing lanes. To track age-related changes in TCR beta repertoire diversity, the study relied on deep sequencing normalized with unique cDNA molecular identifiers. The study analyzed two additional independent replicas of 1 million unique cDNA reads from the same blood draw for two donors, one aged 18 to 30 and one aged 80 or older.

General findings and caveats noted by the study authors: Observed TCR beta diversity per million T cells fell roughly linearly with age, and a significant reduction was already apparent by age around 36. Since profiling was done on bulk unsorted PBMCs, naive and antigen-experienced compartments could not be conclusively compared. The long-lived group showed more naive CD4+ T cells, fewer expanded clones and increased TCR diversity than the aged group, suggesting age selection. Because the CMV infection status of the donors was unknown, age-related changes in expanded clonotypes may potentially have been confounded. The percentage of naive T cells measured by flow cytometry correlated strongly with observed TCR beta diversity. Estimates of total diversity based on one million sequenced T cells were regarded as lower bounds and as underestimates.

With respect to this clonotype: Its antigen is still unknown. Base qualities are missing; no much larger clone stands one base away.

Systemically healthy Caucasian individuals from Russia, over 30 in total and aged about 6 to 100 years, were included as donors. Each donor gave 8 to 10 milliliters of peripheral blood, drawn into EDTA-treated Vacutainer tubes. PBMCs were isolated by Ficoll-Paque density-gradient centrifugation, with at least 7 million obtained per sample. Trizol reagent was used to extract total RNA from the PBMCs, yielding at least 6 micrograms per sample. The percentages of naive CD45RAhigh/CD27high T cells were determined by flow cytometry on a PBMC aliquot from every donor. The library was prepared using 5' RACE. These reads were obtained on an Illumina HiSeq 2500. A second PCR of 7 to 11 cycles was performed with a sample-barcoded 5' primer and a J-beta primer mix. Each TCR beta cDNA molecule received a unique molecular identifier from a template-switch 5' adaptor carrying 12 random nucleotides. Each sample yielded at least 2.5 million CDR3-containing paired-end reads. First-strand cDNA was synthesized from all RNA with the Mint cDNA synthesis kit, primed by a TRBC-specific oligonucleotide. Following uracil-DNA glycosylase treatment, a first 18-cycle PCR with universal primers M1SS and BC2_uni_R was performed on all cDNA. Turning to the authors' computational methods: Each sample was normalized by randomly selecting 1 million high-quality reads, each carrying a distinct molecular identifier. Instead of being binned into consensus sequences, reads that shared molecular identifiers were thrown out. CDR3 identification, clonotype clustering and error correction used MiTCR with a Q25 quality threshold and the strictest error-elimination algorithm. Lower-bound total TCR beta diversity was estimated with a nonparametric unseen species model using Euler transformation. Starting from the raw public reads, TCRdb applied fastp trimming at Q25, assembled clones with MiXCR and retained in-frame beta chains. When rows share a CDR3 protein, they turn into one entry using the most common DNA and genes. What appears here as the V and J calls and clone size reflects TCRdb's work, not the paper's. The sample table lists roughly 1,500,000 distinct CDR3 sequences, almost 35% of them with a count of one. The ten largest make up approximately 11% of the sample.

The germline V gene (reference sequence) specifies SGHKS as CDR1 and YYEKEE as CDR2. V is clipped by 2 bases and J by 8 bases, and the sequence between their germline boundaries is 13 bases long. The CDR3 has 14 amino acids, counting the end cysteine and phenylalanine. The read is trimmed to its CDR3 DNA, 42 bases read in frame from base 1. The sequenced sample was blood. This TCR derives from a woman aged 30 to 39 in good health. The chain employs TRBV5-5 and TRBJ1-4; TRBD1 is a possible D gene, resting on 5 matching bases. CDR3 loop: CASSLIHGAEKLFF. The base sequence is TGTGCCAGCAGCTTAATACACGGGGCCGAAAAACTGTTTTTT.